The 29 T cell receptor beta chains below come from one sample, sequenced in a study of T cell repertoires in cytomegalovirus infection. TCRdb fed the reads into MiXCR, producing one record per CDR3 protein. The top ten clones hold around 64% of a sample with about 220,000 distinct CDR3 sequences, about 38% of them seen once. The antigens for these receptors are not known. The sequencing here drew on CD8+ T cells from cultured PBMCs, taken from culture after CMV antigen stimulation. The source of these receptors is a human donor in good health (CMV status not recorded). Some clones in this sample may be carry-over from other donors' samples.

The gene calls are TRBV19 and TRBJ2-1, with D tentatively TRBD2 (6 bases). This CDR3 contains 16 residues. With 6 bases removed from V and 0 bases from J, the gap between germline ends came to 15 bases. Germline V gene lookup returns CDR1 LNHDA and CDR2 SQIVND (reference sequence). CDR3 sequence: CASRPPGVPSYNEQFF. For the CDR3, the DNA is TGTGCCAGTAGACCCCCGGGAGTCCCCTCCTACAATGAGCAGTTCTTC.

The chain carries TRBV5-4 and TRBJ2-7; D could derive from TRBD1 or TRBD2 (6 bases each). The CDR3 loop spans 14 amino acids. CDR1 SGHNT and CDR2 YYREEE come from the germline V gene (reference sequence). Trimming took 1 base from V and 5 from J, leaving 13 bases between them. DNA for the CDR3: TGTGCCAGCAGCTTGATAGGGGGGTCCCACGAGCAGTACTTC. Residues: CASSLIGGSHEQYF.

The chain combines TRBV7-8 with TRBJ2-5; D gene ambiguous. Germline-derived CDR1 and CDR2 are SGHVS and FQNEAQ. The CDR3 length is 13 residues. The V and J ends lost 10 bases and 5 bases respectively, with 17 bases between them. The CDR3 nucleotides read TGTGCCACCCAGAAAGTAGTTCGGGAGACCCAGTACTTC. Amino acid sequence: CATQKVVRETQYF.

The CDR3 DNA follows: TGTGCCAGCAGCTTAGCGAGTGGTTGGGGAACTACAGATTCACCCCTCCACTTT. Its protein product is CASSLASGWGTTDSPLHF. V usage is TRBV7-6 and J usage is TRBJ1-6; D gene uncertain. From germline, CDR1 is SGHVS and CDR2 FNYEAQ. V dropped 0 bases and J dropped 8 bases, with 20 bases sitting between them. This CDR3 is 18 amino acids long.

The CDR3 reads CASKQGPQSGYTF. The CDR3 nucleotides read TGTGCCAGCAAACAGGGCCCTCAGAGTGGCTACACCTTC. The chain employs TRBV6-6 and TRBJ1-2, with D possibly being TRBD1 (6 bases). Germline V lookup: CDR1 MNHNY, CDR2 SVGAGI (reference sequence). V was cut by 7 bases and J by 7 bases, with 16 bases left in between. This CDR3 has 13 residues.

The chain couples TRBV27 to TRBJ1-1, with 7 bases aligning to TRBD1. The CDR3 has 15 amino acids. V was clipped by 2 bases and J by 1 base; unmatched bases: 4. From germline, CDR1 is MNHEY and CDR2 SMNVEV (reference sequence). The CDR3 region has the DNA TGTGCCAGCAGTTTACTCCGGGACAGGAACACTGAAGCTTTCTTT. Translated: CASSLLRDRNTEAFF.

V usage is TRBV28 and J usage is TRBJ2-1; TRBD2 matches at 14 bases. CDR3 length: 15 amino acids. Germline values: CDR1 MDHEN, CDR2 SYDVKM. Trimming at V came to 6 bases and at J to 6 bases, leaving 4 bases not matched to a gene. CDR3 DNA sequence: TGTGCCAGCAGGCCGGGACTAGCGGGAGCCAATGAGCAGTTCTTC. This sequence encodes CASRPGLAGANEQFF.

V usage is TRBV5-4 and J usage is TRBJ2-3; D call uncertain. The V and J ends lost 4 bases and 1 base respectively, with 13 bases between them. Germline lookup yields CDR1 SGHNT and CDR2 YYREEE (reference sequence). This CDR3 has 15 residues. CDR3 DNA: TGTGCCAGCAGCGAGGACCTGGATGGCACAGATACGCAGTATTTT. The encoded protein is CASSEDLDGTDTQYF.

This clonotype was recorded a few times. The chain recombines TRBV7-9 with TRBJ2-1, with D perhaps matching TRBD1 (6 bases). The ends were cut back, 5 bases at V and 4 bases at J, with 12 bases in the middle. This CDR3 region has 14 residues. Per germline, CDR1 SEHNR and CDR2 FQNEAQ (reference sequence). The chain's CDR3 is CASSVGTNYNEQFF. DNA for the CDR3: TGTGCCAGCAGCGTAGGGACAAATTACAATGAGCAGTTCTTC. Full variable domain (remainder filled in from reference TRBV7-9 and TRBJ2-1): DTGVSQNPRHKITKRGQNVTFRCDPISEHNRLYWYRQTLGQGPEFLTYFQNEAQLEKSRLLSDRFSAERPKGSFSTLEIQRTEQGDSAMYLCASSVGTNYNEQFFGPGTRLTVL.

Only a few counts were recorded for this clonotype. The chain has TRBV2 and TRBJ2-1; 11 nucleotides match TRBD1. J gave up 4 bases and V 4 bases, and 24 bases lay outside the gene matches. Germline V CDR1 and CDR2: SNHLY, FYNNEI. This CDR3 contains 22 residues. Here the CDR3 reads CASSGGVGQGASVAGPYNEQFF. The CDR3 bases are TGTGCCAGCAGTGGTGGAGTCGGACAGGGGGCCTCGGTAGCGGGACCATACAATGAGCAGTTCTTC.

The rearrangement uses TRBV12-3 or TRBV12-4 and TRBJ2-2; no clear D gene. The CDR3 spans 15 residues. V shed 7 bases and J shed 3 bases, with 15 bases lying between them. The CDR3, as DNA: TGTGCCAGCACCTTGTTGGGTTTGGACACCGGGGAGCTGTTTTTT. Protein product: CASTLLGLDTGELFF.

This chain connects TRBV7-8 to TRBJ2-7; 10 nucleotides match TRBD1. The CDR3 extends over 18 amino acids. V dropped 3 bases and J dropped 3; count of bases not matched to a gene: 14. The germline V gene has CDR1 SGHVS and CDR2 FQNEAQ. The CDR3 DNA follows: TGTGCCAGCAGCTTCCCACTTAGGGGGGGACAGGGGATCTACGAGCAGTACTTC. Translating it yields CASSFPLRGGQGIYEQYF.

Only a few counts were recorded for this clonotype. V gene TRBV7-2 combines with J gene TRBJ1-1; maybe TRBD1 (5 bases). Germline values: CDR1 SGHTA, CDR2 FQGNSA. The CDR3 totals 18 residues. V gave up 5 bases and J gave up 1 base, with 23 bases separating them. CDR3 coding DNA: TGTGCCAGCAGCCCAGTCGGGGGGTGGCGTTATTCGAACACTGAAGCTTTCTTT. Translating gives CASSPVGGWRYSNTEAFF.

There are many counts of this clonotype. V gene TRBV6-2 or TRBV6-3 combines with J gene TRBJ2-3, with 7 bases that match TRBD2. V lost 5 bases and J lost 1; bases outside the gene matches: 9. CDR1 is MNHEY and CDR2 is SVGEGT in the germline V gene. CDR3 length: 16 residues. CDR3: CASSQTSPEGTDTQYF. The CDR3 nucleotides are TGTGCCAGCAGTCAGACTAGCCCTGAGGGCACAGATACGCAGTATTTT.

The table lists this clonotype with a few counts. This chain uses TRBV7-9 with TRBJ1-2, with 7 bases identical to TRBD1. The junction had 7 bases not matched to a gene; V was cut back by 6 bases and J by 0 bases. Per the germline V gene, CDR1 is SEHNR and CDR2 is FQNEAQ (reference sequence). This CDR3 is 15 amino acids long. The CDR3 nucleotides are TGTGCCAGCAGTAAGGGGGCTACAACTAACTATGGCTACACCTTC. As protein: CASSKGATTNYGYTF.

The chain couples TRBV6-1 to TRBJ2-1; 8 bases align to TRBD2. V gave up 9 bases and J gave up 4 bases; unmatched junction bases: 14. Germline V CDR1 and CDR2: MNHNS, SASEGT. The CDR3 loop spans 16 amino acids. CDR3 bases: TGTGCCAGTTCCCCGACGGGCGGGGGGTCGTACAATGAGCAGTTCTTC. It specifies CASSPTGGGSYNEQFF.

This clonotype was counted a few times. The V and J genes are TRBV28 and TRBJ2-1; 9 nucleotides match TRBD2. Germline loops: CDR1 MDHEN, CDR2 SYDVKM. The CDR3 covers 17 residues. V was pared by 3 bases and J by 7 bases, with 13 bases of the junction left unmatched. In nucleotides, the CDR3 is TGTGCCAGCAGTTTCCGTCTTAGCGGGAGATTAGCAAATGAGCAGTTCTTC. This translates into CASSFRLSGRLANEQFF.

The V call is TRBV29-1, the J call TRBJ2-1; a weak D match, TRBD1 (6 bases). CDR1 is SQVTM and CDR2 is ANQGSEA in the germline V gene. The length of the CDR3 is 15 residues. Trimming pared 7 bases from V and 0 bases from J, leaving 16 bases between. The CDR3 sequence: CSANRVGLSYNEQFF. CDR3 sequence (DNA): TGCAGCGCAAACAGGGTAGGGCTCTCCTACAATGAGCAGTTCTTC.

V gene TRBV7-9 combines with J gene TRBJ2-2; D may match TRBD1 or TRBD2 (7 bases each). The germline V gene encodes CDR1 SEHNR and CDR2 FQNEAQ (reference sequence). Trimming shortened V by 5 bases and J by 7 bases, and 17 bases separated the two germline ends. The CDR3 is 15 amino acids. The CDR3 nucleotides are TGTGCCAGCAGCCCGCAGGGGGGGAGCAGCGGGGAGCTGTTTTTT. It codes for CASSPQGGSSGELFF. Together with reference TRBV7-9 and TRBJ2-2, the CDR3 gives the full variable domain: DTGVSQNPRHKITKRGQNVTFRCDPISEHNRLYWYRQTLGQGPEFLTYFQNEAQLEKSRLLSDRFSAERPKGSFSTLEIQRTEQGDSAMYLCASSPQGGSSGELFFGEGSRLTVL.

V gene TRBV19 combines with J gene TRBJ2-3, with D perhaps matching TRBD1 or TRBD2 (5 bases each). Germline loops: CDR1 LNHDA, CDR2 SQIVND (reference sequence). CDR3 length equals 11 residues. Deletions cut 9 bases from V and 3 bases from J, with 7 bases between. CDR3 nucleotide sequence: TGTGCCAGCTGGGGGACAGATACGCAGTATTTT. Protein sequence: CASWGTDTQYF.

Comments on this clonotype: A single base separates this from a much larger clone, so it may be a read error. This chain uses TRBV28 with TRBJ1-1; D not certain. The V and J ends lost 3 bases and 4 bases respectively, with 6 bases between them. Germline CDR1 and CDR2: MDHEN and SYDVKM. CDR3 size: 12 residues. The CDR3 sequence: CASSFRVTEAFF. For the CDR3, the DNA is TGTGCCAGCAGTTTTCGGGTCACTGAAGCTTTCTTT. The full variable domain, rest sourced from reference TRBV28 and TRBJ1-1, is DVKVTQSSRYLVKRTGEKVFLECVQDMDHENMFWYRQDPGLGLRLIYFSYDVKMKEKGDIPEGYSVSREKKERFSLILESASTNQTSMYLCASSFRVTEAFFGQGTRLTVV.

J is TRBJ2-1 and V is TRBV10-2, with D possibly being TRBD1 (5 bases). The CDR3 sequence is 15 residues long. The ends were cut back, 2 bases at V and 3 bases at J, with 11 bases in the middle. Germline CDR1 reads WSHSY; CDR2 reads SAAADI. The CDR3 DNA reads as TGCGCCAGCAGTGAGAGGGGTTCCTTCTACAATGAGCAGTTCTTC. This translates into CASSERGSFYNEQFF.

This chain links TRBV13 with TRBJ2-2, with a possible D match to TRBD1 (6 bases). Germline V CDR1 and CDR2: PRHDT, FYEKMQ (reference sequence). V gave up 10 bases and J gave up 0 bases, with 18 bases separating them. The CDR3 has 16 residues. The CDR3 nucleotides are TGTGCCACCGGAACCAGGGGCCCCTCGAACACCGGGGAGCTGTTTTTT. It translates to CATGTRGPSNTGELFF. The full variable domain, in which reference TRBV13 and TRBJ2-2 provide the parts outside the CDR3, is AAGVIQSPRHLIKEKRETATLKCYPIPRHDTVYWYQQGPGQDPQFLISFYEKMQSDKGSIPDRFSAQQFSDYHSELNMSSLELGDSALYFCATGTRGPSNTGELFFGEGSRLTVL.

The V call is TRBV29-1, the J call TRBJ2-1; 10 bases align to TRBD2. Germline assignment: CDR1 SQVTM and CDR2 ANQGSEA. Losses at the gene ends were 6 bases for V and 5 bases for J; bases not matched to a gene: 7. This CDR3 contains 14 residues. DNA of the CDR3: TGCAGCGTAGAAACTAGCGGGACCGACAATGAGCAGTTCTTC. This sequence encodes CSVETSGTDNEQFF.

In its sample, this clonotype was seen a few times. V is TRBV7-6 and J is TRBJ2-1; D possibly matches TRBD1 or TRBD2 (6 bases each). Germline values: CDR1 SGHVS, CDR2 FNYEAQ. The V end lost 1 base, the J end lost 9 bases, and 7 bases lay between the germline ends. This CDR3 contains 12 residues. Written as DNA, the CDR3 is TGTGCCAGCAGCTTAGAGGGGGGTGAGCAGTTCTTC. Its translation: CASSLEGGEQFF.

The CDR3 DNA reads as TGTGCCAGCAGCTTAGGAGTCGAGGAGCAGTTCTTC. Its protein product is CASSLGVEEQFF. The chain recombines TRBV7-8 with TRBJ2-1; D remains ambiguous. There are 12 residues in the CDR3. The V gene lost 1 base and the J gene lost 10 bases, with 8 bases spanning the gap. The germline V gene encodes CDR1 SGHVS and CDR2 FQNEAQ.

This rearrangement joins TRBV2 to TRBJ1-5; the D is unclear. This CDR3 contains 13 residues. Trimming removed 7 bases at V and 7 bases at J, with 14 bases between. Per germline, CDR1 SNHLY and CDR2 FYNNEI. The chain's CDR3 is CASIGADSQPQHF. The CDR3 nucleotides are TGTGCCAGCATAGGAGCAGACTCACAGCCCCAGCATTTT.

This clonotype was observed a few times. The chain couples TRBV7-2 to TRBJ1-4; 9 bases agree with TRBD1. V trimming: 7 bases; J trimming: 5 bases; junction bases outside the gene matches: 2. Germline assignment: CDR1 SGHTA and CDR2 FQGNSA. This CDR3 comprises 13 residues. CDR3 sequence reads: CASTGQGNEKLFF. The CDR3 DNA follows: TGTGCCAGCACAGGACAGGGGAATGAAAAACTGTTTTTT.

V is TRBV11-2 and J is TRBJ2-1; TRBD2 aligns across 14 bases. From germline, CDR1 is SGHAT and CDR2 FQNNGV. V dropped 1 base and J dropped 13; count of bases not matched to a gene: 12. This CDR3 has 17 residues. The CDR3 spells CASSLAPIWTSGRTQFF. CDR3 coding DNA: TGTGCCAGCAGCTTAGCACCGATTTGGACTAGCGGGAGGACCCAGTTCTTC. The variable domain in full, completed from reference TRBV11-2 and TRBJ2-1, reads EAGVAQSPRYKIIEKRQSVAFWCNPISGHATLYWYQQILGQGPKLLIQFQNNGVVDDSQLPKDRFSAERLKGVDSTLKIQPAKLEDSAVYLCASSLAPIWTSGRTQFFGPGTRLTVL.